A single sample is the source of the 28 T cell receptor beta chains below, sequenced in a study of Ad26.COV2.S vaccination and SARS-CoV-2 variants. Produced via immunoSEQ multiplex PCR; TCRdb's table is partial and in-frame only. The repertoire includes 300,000 to 400,000 clones, about 90% of them detected once, and about 5.4% sits in the top ten. The treatment is: around 19 received Ad26.COV2.S at low or high dose, single or two shots; about 5 received placebo; per-sample allocation not given. Samples were taken on day 63 after the first vaccine or placebo injection. Source: peripheral blood, taken in a trial of Ad26.COV2.S vaccine versus placebo. The receptor source for this set is a person aged 18 to 59 who received the Ad26.COV2.S COVID-19 vaccine or a placebo.

This CDR3 reads CASSPTGRSYEQYF. Written as DNA, the CDR3 is TGTGCCAGCTCGCCGACAGGACGTTCCTACGAGCAGTACTTC. The chain links TRBV18 to TRBJ2-7; TRBD1 is a possible D gene (6 bases). The CDR3 loop spans 14 amino acids. CDR1 and CDR2 (germline): KGHSH, LQKENI. The germline V and J ends were trimmed by 6 bases and 1 base, with 13 bases remaining between them.

The rearrangement uses TRBV10-2 and TRBJ1-1, with 7 bases that match TRBD1. There are 15 residues in the CDR3. Germline V gene lookup returns CDR1 WSHSY and CDR2 SAAADI. The V segment lost 6 bases and the J segment 0 bases; nucleotides outside the gene matches: 7. CDR3 sequence: CASSYDRVMNTEAFF. The CDR3 nucleotides read TGCGCCAGCAGCTACGACAGGGTAATGAACACTGAAGCTTTCTTT.

The chain couples TRBV28 to TRBJ1-1; a possible D gene is TRBD1 (6 bases). This CDR3 has 19 amino acids. The germline V gene has CDR1 MDHEN and CDR2 SYDVKM. V was trimmed by 3 bases and J by 0 bases, leaving 23 bases between them. The CDR3, as DNA: TGTGCCAGCAGTTTTCGGCAGGGGCGGTGGGGTTGGGTGAACACTGAAGCTTTCTTT. Its protein is CASSFRQGRWGWVNTEAFF.

The rearrangement uses TRBV5-6 and TRBJ2-3, with D possibly being TRBD1 (6 bases). Per the germline V gene, CDR1 is SGHDT and CDR2 is YYEEEE. V was clipped by 0 bases and J by 1 base, with 6 bases between them. The CDR3 has 14 amino acids. DNA of the CDR3: TGTGCCAGCAGCTTGGGGACAGGCACAGATACGCAGTATTTT. Protein: CASSLGTGTDTQYF.

In regard to this clone: This CDR3 is also generated by other DNA sequences in the sample. V is TRBV5-1 and J is TRBJ1-1; 7 bases match TRBD1. V lost 0 bases, J lost 3 bases, and 2 bases stayed unmatched. Germline CDR1 reads SGHRS; CDR2 reads YFSETQ. The CDR3 totals 14 residues. The DNA of the CDR3 is TGCGCCAGCAGCTTGGCAGGGGGGTACACTGAAGCTTTCTTT. This translates into CASSLAGGYTEAFF. The full variable domain, rest sourced from reference TRBV5-1 and TRBJ1-1, is KAGVTQTPRYLIKTRGQQVTLSCSPISGHRSVSWYQQTPGQGLQFLFEYFSETQRNKGNFPGRFSGRQFSNSRSEMNVSTLELGDSALYLCASSLAGGYTEAFFGQGTRLTVV.

V gene TRBV19 combines with J gene TRBJ1-4; D not resolved. Trimming cost V 4 bases and J 7 bases, with 13 bases left between them. Germline CDR1 LNHDA, CDR2 SQIVND (reference sequence). The CDR3 totals 14 residues. CDR3 in amino acids: CASSTHGSSEKLFF. The CDR3 coding sequence is TGTGCCAGTAGTACTCACGGCAGTAGTGAAAAACTGTTTTTT.

This clone was seen a few times. Other nucleotide sequences from this sample produce the same CDR3. The V gene is TRBV7-2, the J gene TRBJ1-2; unclear D gene. The CDR3 consists of 13 residues. Trimming pared 2 bases from V and 2 bases from J, leaving 6 bases between. Germline CDR1 and CDR2: SGHTA and FQGNSA. The CDR3 reads CASSLQLNYGYTF. The CDR3 DNA is TGTGCCAGCAGCTTACAGCTCAACTATGGCTACACCTTC.

With respect to this clone: One end of the junction is discordant with germline, which a read error may explain. The CDR3 coding sequence is TGTGCCACCAGACATGAGCAGCTCTTC. Translated: CATRHEQLF. The genes are TRBV24-1 and TRBJ2-1; D is uncertain. Germline lookup yields CDR1 KGHDR and CDR2 SFDVKD. The CDR3 has 9 residues.

The J gene is TRBJ1-1, the V gene TRBV7-9; tentative D call: TRBD1 (6 bases). Trimming shortened V by 5 bases and J by 1 base, and 11 bases separated the two germline ends. Germline assignment: CDR1 SEHNR and CDR2 FQNEAQ (reference sequence). The CDR3 totals 14 residues. The CDR3 coding sequence is TGTGCCAGCAGCCCTAGGGGGGGGAACACTGAAGCTTTCTTT. Its protein product is CASSPRGGNTEAFF.

This clone was found once. The chain combines TRBV6-5 with TRBJ1-1, with 8 nucleotides matching TRBD1. The ends lost 5 bases at V and 6 bases at J; junction bases unmatched: 5. CDR1 is MNHEY and CDR2 is SVGAGI in the germline V gene. The length of the CDR3 is 13 residues. This CDR3 reads CASSKTGVPEAFF. The CDR3 DNA reads TGTGCCAGCAGTAAGACAGGGGTCCCTGAAGCTTTCTTT.

This clone showed up just a few times. The rearrangement joins TRBV19 to TRBJ1-5; 10 positions match TRBD1. The CDR3 sequence is 16 residues long. The germline CDR1 and CDR2 sequences are LNHDA and SQIVND (reference sequence). V dropped 3 bases and J dropped 4; count of bases not matched to a gene: 6. The DNA of the CDR3 is TGTGCCAGTAGTATTGACAGGGGGCGCGTAAATCAGCCCCAGCATTTT. It specifies CASSIDRGRVNQPQHF.

The chain uses TRBV5-6 and TRBJ1-1, with 10 bases matching TRBD1. The CDR3 has 14 amino acids. CDR1 is SGHDT and CDR2 is YYEEEE in the germline V gene. With 7 bases clipped from V and 1 base from J, the junction kept 4 bases outside the gene matches. CDR3 amino acids: CASARQGANTEAFF. In DNA, the CDR3 is TGTGCCAGCGCCAGACAGGGGGCGAACACTGAAGCTTTCTTT.

The chain joins TRBV5-1 to TRBJ1-6; D gene ambiguous. The CDR3 contains 14 residues. Per germline, CDR1 SGHRS and CDR2 YFSETQ. Between the trimmed V and J ends, which lost 4 bases and 8 bases, there was a span of 13 bases. For the CDR3, the DNA is TGCGCCAGCAGCCCTCGGATGGATGATTCACCCCTCCACTTT. It translates to CASSPRMDDSPLHF.

On this clone: One junction end disagrees with the germline gene, perhaps due to a read error. This chain connects TRBV28 to TRBJ1-2; TRBD1 agrees at 7 bases. CDR3 length: 14 amino acids. Germline-derived CDR1 and CDR2 are MDHEN and SYDVKM. For the CDR3, the DNA is TGTGCCAGCAGTCCTCGGGACAGCTATAGGGCTGGGGGCTTC. It encodes CASSPRDSYRAGGF.

This clone has only a few counts. The rearrangement joins TRBV7-9 to TRBJ1-3, with D possibly TRBD1 on 5 matching bases. Germline CDR1 and CDR2: SEHNR and FQNEAQ (reference sequence). V lost 5 bases and J lost 0, with 14 bases in between. The CDR3 runs 16 residues. The CDR3 DNA reads as TGTGCCAGCAGCCCCGGGACCGACTACTCTGGAAACACCATATATTTT. Amino acid sequence: CASSPGTDYSGNTIYF.

The chain combines TRBV30 with TRBJ1-5, with a possible D match to TRBD1 (6 bases). This CDR3 has 13 amino acids. V gave up 0 bases and J gave up 6 bases, with 9 bases separating them. Per germline, CDR1 GTSNPN and CDR2 SVGIG (reference sequence). CDR3 amino acids: CAWSVEGGQPQHF. The CDR3 nucleotides are TGTGCCTGGAGTGTGGAAGGGGGTCAGCCCCAGCATTTT.

This sequence joins TRBV9 and TRBJ1-2; no clear D. V lost 4 bases and J lost 4, with 5 bases in between. The CDR3 has 11 residues. Germline V CDR1 and CDR2: SGDLS, YYNGEE. In nucleotides, the CDR3 is TGTGCCAGCAGCAAAACCTATGGCTACACCTTC. It is translated as CASSKTYGYTF.

The chain recombines TRBV19 with TRBJ1-5; weak D call: TRBD1 (5 bases). The ends were cut back, 7 bases at V and 2 bases at J, with 18 bases in the middle. CDR3 length: 16 amino acids. CDR1 LNHDA and CDR2 SQIVND come from the germline V gene (reference sequence). The CDR3 region has the DNA TGTGCCAGTAACCTCCAACAGGCGTATGGCAATCAGCCCCAGCATTTT. Translating gives CASNLQQAYGNQPQHF.

The V and J genes are TRBV5-4 and TRBJ2-3; TRBD2 might be the D (5 bases). This CDR3 spans 15 amino acids. With 0 bases removed from V and 5 bases from J, the gap between germline ends came to 13 bases. The V gene's germline CDR1 is SGHNT and CDR2 YYREEE (reference sequence). For the CDR3, the DNA is TGTGCCAGCAGCTTGGGTGGGAGATCACAAGATACGCAGTATTTT. This sequence encodes CASSLGGRSQDTQYF.

The V call is TRBV6-5, the J call TRBJ2-3, with 8 nucleotides matching TRBD2. This CDR3 has 15 residues. Losses at the gene ends were 2 bases for V and 2 bases for J; bases not matched to a gene: 3. CDR1 and CDR2 from the germline V gene are MNHEY and SVGAGI. CDR3 bases: TGTGCCAGCAGTTACCCGGGGGGGGACACAGATACGCAGTATTTT. Translation: CASSYPGGDTDTQYF.

The chain couples TRBV3-1 (or the pseudogene TRBV3-2) to TRBJ2-7, with D perhaps given as TRBD1 or TRBD2 (7 bases each). The CDR3 is made up of 23 amino acids. Germline-derived CDR1 and CDR2 are LGHDT and YNNKEL (reference sequence). Trimming took 0 bases from V and 4 from J, leaving 37 bases between them. CDR3 sequence (DNA): TGTGCCAGCAGCCAAGATTACTCCCGGGGGGACAGTGGTCGAGGGCTAGCACTTTACGAGCAGTACGTC. It yields the protein CASSQDYSRGDSGRGLALYEQYV.

CDR3 nucleotide sequence: TGTGCCAGCAGCACAGGACAGGGGGACTATGGCTACACCTTC. This encodes CASSTGQGDYGYTF. The chain joins TRBV5-4 to TRBJ1-2, with 10 bases fitting TRBD1. The germline CDR1 and CDR2 sequences are SGHNT and YYREEE (reference sequence). V lost 4 bases to trimming and J lost 3 bases; unmatched junction nucleotides: 3. The CDR3 covers 14 residues.

This chain connects TRBV5-4 to TRBJ2-2; a weak D match, TRBD2 (6 bases). V was trimmed by 4 bases and J by 4 bases, leaving 14 bases between them. The CDR3 loop spans 15 amino acids. Germline V gene lookup returns CDR1 SGHNT and CDR2 YYREEE (reference sequence). CDR3 amino acids: CASSILAGTTGELFF. The CDR3 nucleotides read TGTGCCAGCAGCATACTCGCGGGGACCACCGGGGAGCTGTTTTTT. Full variable domain (missing parts from reference TRBV5-4 and TRBJ2-2): ETGVTQSPTHLIKTRGQQVTLRCSSQSGHNTVSWYQQALGQGPQFIFQYYREEENGRGNFPPRFSGLQFPNYSSELNVNALELDDSALYLCASSILAGTTGELFFGEGSRLTVL.

Only one count was recorded for this clone. The CDR3 here is CASSLRDGYTDTQYF. Written as DNA, the CDR3 is TGTGCCAGCAGTTTAAGGGACGGATACACAGATACGCAGTATTTT. The V and J genes are TRBV28 and TRBJ2-3, with D perhaps assigned TRBD1 or TRBD2 (5 bases each). V dropped 2 bases and J dropped 2 bases, with 11 bases sitting between them. The CDR3 is 15 residues long. Germline V CDR1 and CDR2: MDHEN, SYDVKM.

The chain carries TRBV14 and TRBJ1-4; D perhaps matches TRBD1 (5 bases). V was clipped by 1 base and J by 7 bases, with 13 bases between them. CDR3 length: 15 residues. CDR1 SGHDN and CDR2 FVKESK come from the germline V gene. CDR3 sequence: CASSQVPQGREKLFF. The CDR3 DNA follows: TGTGCCAGCAGCCAAGTCCCCCAGGGTCGTGAAAAACTGTTTTTT. The full variable domain, rest sourced from reference TRBV14 and TRBJ1-4, is EAGVTQFPSHSVIEKGQTVTLRCDPISGHDNLYWYRRVMGKEIKFLLHFVKESKQDESGMPNNRFLAERTGGTYSTLKVQPAELEDSGVYFCASSQVPQGREKLFFGSGTQLSVL.

The chain joins TRBV5-4 to TRBJ2-2; tentative D call: TRBD2 (5 bases). The CDR3 extends over 16 amino acids. Germline V gene lookup returns CDR1 SGHNT and CDR2 YYREEE (reference sequence). V was shortened by 0 bases and J by 2 bases, with 11 bases between the two germline ends. CDR3 nucleotide sequence: TGTGCCAGCAGCTTGGGGCGGGTTGGAAACACCGGGGAGCTGTTTTTT. Protein: CASSLGRVGNTGELFF.

The J gene is TRBJ2-1, the V gene TRBV11-2, with 8 bases fitting TRBD2. The CDR3 extends over 16 amino acids. V lost 5 bases and J lost 2; bases outside the gene matches: 8. The germline gives CDR1 SGHAT, CDR2 FQNNGV. This chain's CDR3 is CASSPEEGLAYNEQFF. CDR3 DNA: TGTGCCAGCAGCCCGGAGGAGGGACTAGCCTACAATGAGCAGTTCTTC.

The chain recombines TRBV5-6 with TRBJ1-2, with 7 bases fitting TRBD1. J was trimmed by 4 bases and V by 5 bases; bases with no gene match: 5. This CDR3 is 13 amino acids long. Germline V gene data show CDR1 as SGHDT and CDR2 as YYEEEE. The CDR3 nucleotides are TGTGCCAGCAGATTACAGGGGTCCTATGGCTACACCTTC. Protein sequence: CASRLQGSYGYTF. The full variable domain, rest sourced from reference TRBV5-6 and TRBJ1-2, is DAGVTQSPTHLIKTRGQQVTLRCSPKSGHDTVSWYQQALGQGPQFIFQYYEEEERQRGNFPDRFSGHQFPNYSSELNVNALLLGDSALYLCASRLQGSYGYTFGSGTRLTVV.